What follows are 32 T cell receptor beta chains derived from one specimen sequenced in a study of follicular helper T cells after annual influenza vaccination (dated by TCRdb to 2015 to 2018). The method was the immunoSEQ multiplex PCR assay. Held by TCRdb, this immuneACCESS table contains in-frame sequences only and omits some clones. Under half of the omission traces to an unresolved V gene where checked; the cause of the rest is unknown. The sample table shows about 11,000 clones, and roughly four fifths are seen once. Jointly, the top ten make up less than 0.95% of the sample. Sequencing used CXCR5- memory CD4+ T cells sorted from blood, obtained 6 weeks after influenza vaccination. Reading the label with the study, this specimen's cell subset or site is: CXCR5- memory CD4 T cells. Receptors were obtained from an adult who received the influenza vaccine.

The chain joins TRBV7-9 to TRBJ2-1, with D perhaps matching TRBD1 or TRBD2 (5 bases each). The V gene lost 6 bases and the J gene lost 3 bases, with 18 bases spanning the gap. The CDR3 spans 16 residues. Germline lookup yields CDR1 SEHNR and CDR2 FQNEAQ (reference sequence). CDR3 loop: CASRQTPGRNYNEQFF. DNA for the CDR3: TGTGCCAGCAGGCAAACACCGGGACGGAACTACAATGAGCAGTTCTTC.

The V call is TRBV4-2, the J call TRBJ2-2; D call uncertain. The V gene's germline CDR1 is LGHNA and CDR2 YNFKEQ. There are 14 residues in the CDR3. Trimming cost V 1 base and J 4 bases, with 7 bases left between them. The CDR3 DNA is TGTGCCAGCAGCCAAGGCAGACCCACCGGGGAGCTGTTTTTT. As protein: CASSQGRPTGELFF.

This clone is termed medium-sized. Here the CDR3 reads CANQTGLPYEQYF. Written as DNA, the CDR3 is TGTGCCAACCAGACAGGGCTCCCGTACGAGCAGTACTTC. The chain has TRBV19 and TRBJ2-7; 7 positions match TRBD1. J was trimmed by 4 bases and V by 10 bases; bases with no gene match: 10. Germline V CDR1 and CDR2: LNHDA, SQIVND (reference sequence). The CDR3 covers 13 residues. The variable domain in full, completed from reference TRBV19 and TRBJ2-7, reads DGGITQSPKYLFRKEGQNVTLSCEQNLNHDAMYWYRQDPGQGLRLIYYSQIVNDFQKGDIAEGYSVSREKKESFPLTVTSAQKNPTAFYLCANQTGLPYEQYFGPGTRLTVT.

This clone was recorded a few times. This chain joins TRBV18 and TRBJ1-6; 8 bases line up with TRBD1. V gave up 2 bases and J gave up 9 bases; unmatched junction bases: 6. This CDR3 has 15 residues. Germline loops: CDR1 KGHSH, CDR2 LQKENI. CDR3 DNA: TGTGCCAGCTCACCAAGGACAGGGAATATTTCACCCCTCCACTTT. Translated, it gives CASSPRTGNISPLHF.

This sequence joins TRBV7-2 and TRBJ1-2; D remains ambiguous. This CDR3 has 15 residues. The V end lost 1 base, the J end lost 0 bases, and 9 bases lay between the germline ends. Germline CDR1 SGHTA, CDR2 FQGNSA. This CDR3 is CASSLDSSSNYGYTF. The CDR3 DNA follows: TGTGCCAGCAGCTTAGACAGCAGCTCTAACTATGGCTACACCTTC.

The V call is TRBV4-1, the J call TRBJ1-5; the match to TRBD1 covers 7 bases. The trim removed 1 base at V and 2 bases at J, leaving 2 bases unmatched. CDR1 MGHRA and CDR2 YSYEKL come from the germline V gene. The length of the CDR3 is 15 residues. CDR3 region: CASSQADRGNQPQHF. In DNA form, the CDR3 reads TGCGCCAGCAGCCAAGCCGACAGGGGCAATCAGCCCCAGCATTTT.

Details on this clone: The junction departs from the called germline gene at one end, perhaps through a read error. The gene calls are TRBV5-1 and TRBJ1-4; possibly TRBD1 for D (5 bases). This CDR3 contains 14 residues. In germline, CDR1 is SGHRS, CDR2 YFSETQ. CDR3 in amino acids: CASSYDRPNEKLFF. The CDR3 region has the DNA TGCGCCAGCAGCTACGACAGACCTAATGAAAAGCTGTTTTTT.

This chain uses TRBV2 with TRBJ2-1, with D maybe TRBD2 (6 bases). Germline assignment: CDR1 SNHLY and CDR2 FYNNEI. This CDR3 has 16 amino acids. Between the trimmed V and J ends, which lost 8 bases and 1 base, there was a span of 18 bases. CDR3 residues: CASSPERLGSYNEQFF. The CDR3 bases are TGTGCCAGCTCCCCCGAGCGACTAGGGTCCTACAATGAGCAGTTCTTC.

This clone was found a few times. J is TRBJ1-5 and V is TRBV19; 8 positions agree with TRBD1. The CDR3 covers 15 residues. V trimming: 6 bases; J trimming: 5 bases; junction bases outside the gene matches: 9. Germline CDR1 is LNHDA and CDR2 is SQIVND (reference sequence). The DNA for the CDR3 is TGTGCCAGTAGACAAGACAGGGGTCGCCATCAGCCCCAGCATTTT. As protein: CASRQDRGRHQPQHF.

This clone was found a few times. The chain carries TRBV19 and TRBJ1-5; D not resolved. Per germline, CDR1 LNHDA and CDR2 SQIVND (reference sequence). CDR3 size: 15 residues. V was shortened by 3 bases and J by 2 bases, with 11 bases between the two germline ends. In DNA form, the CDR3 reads TGTGCCAGTAGTATGGGGTTAGGCGGCAATCAGCCCCAGCATTTT. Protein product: CASSMGLGGNQPQHF.

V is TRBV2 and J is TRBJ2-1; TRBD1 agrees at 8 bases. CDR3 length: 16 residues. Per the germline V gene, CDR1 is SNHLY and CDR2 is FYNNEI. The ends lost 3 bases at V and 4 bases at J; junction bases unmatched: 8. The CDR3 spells CASSDRRTGWYNEQFF. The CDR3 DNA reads TGTGCCAGCAGTGACCGCCGGACAGGGTGGTACAATGAGCAGTTCTTC. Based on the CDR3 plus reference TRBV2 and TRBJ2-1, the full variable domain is EPEVTQTPSHQVTQMGQEVILRCVPISNHLYFYWYRQILGQKVEFLVSFYNNEISEKSEIFDDQFSVERPDGSNFTLKIRSTKLEDSAMYFCASSDRRTGWYNEQFFGPGTRLTVL.

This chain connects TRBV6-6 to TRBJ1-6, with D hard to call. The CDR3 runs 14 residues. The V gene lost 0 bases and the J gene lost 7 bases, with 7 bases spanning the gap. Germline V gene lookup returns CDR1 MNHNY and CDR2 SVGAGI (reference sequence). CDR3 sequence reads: CASSYSHVNSPLHF. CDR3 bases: TGTGCCAGCAGTTACTCCCACGTAAATTCACCCCTCCACTTT.

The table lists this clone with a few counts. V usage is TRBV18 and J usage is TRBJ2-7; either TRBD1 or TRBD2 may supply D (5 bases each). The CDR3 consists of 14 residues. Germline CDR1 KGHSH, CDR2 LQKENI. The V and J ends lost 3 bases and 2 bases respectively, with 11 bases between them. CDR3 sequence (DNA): TGTGCCAGCTCACCGGACACGGGACCCTACGAGCAGTACTTC. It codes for CASSPDTGPYEQYF.

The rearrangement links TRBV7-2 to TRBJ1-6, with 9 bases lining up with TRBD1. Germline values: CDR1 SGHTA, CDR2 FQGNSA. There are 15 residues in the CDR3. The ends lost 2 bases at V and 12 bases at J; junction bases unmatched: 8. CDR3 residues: CASSLWDRDRRPLHF. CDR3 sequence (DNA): TGTGCCAGCAGCTTATGGGACAGGGACCGGCGACCCCTCCACTTT.

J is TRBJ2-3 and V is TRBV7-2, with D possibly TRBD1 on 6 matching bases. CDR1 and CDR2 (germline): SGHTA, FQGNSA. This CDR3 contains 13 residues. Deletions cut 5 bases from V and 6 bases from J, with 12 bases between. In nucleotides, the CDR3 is TGTGCCAGCAGCGGAAGACAGGCGGATACGCAGTATTTT. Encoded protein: CASSGRQADTQYF.

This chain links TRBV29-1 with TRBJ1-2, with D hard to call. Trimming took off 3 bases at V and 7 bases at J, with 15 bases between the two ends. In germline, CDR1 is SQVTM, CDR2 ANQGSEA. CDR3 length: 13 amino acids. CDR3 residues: CSVEVRAGLGYTF. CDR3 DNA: TGCAGCGTTGAGGTGCGGGCTGGGCTTGGCTACACCTTC.

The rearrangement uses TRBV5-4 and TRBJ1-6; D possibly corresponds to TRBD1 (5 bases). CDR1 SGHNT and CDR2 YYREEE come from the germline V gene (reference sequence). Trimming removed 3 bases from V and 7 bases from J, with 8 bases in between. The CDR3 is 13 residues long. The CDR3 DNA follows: TGTGCCAGCAGCTGGGGGGAGAATTCACCCCTCCACTTT. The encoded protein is CASSWGENSPLHF.

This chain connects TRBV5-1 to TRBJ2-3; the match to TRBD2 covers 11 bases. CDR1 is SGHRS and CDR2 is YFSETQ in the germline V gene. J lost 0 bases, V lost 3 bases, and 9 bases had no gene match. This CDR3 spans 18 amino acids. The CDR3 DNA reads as TGCGCCAGCAGCTCGCTAGCGGGGGGTCCTACTAGCACAGATACGCAGTATTTT. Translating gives CASSSLAGGPTSTDTQYF.

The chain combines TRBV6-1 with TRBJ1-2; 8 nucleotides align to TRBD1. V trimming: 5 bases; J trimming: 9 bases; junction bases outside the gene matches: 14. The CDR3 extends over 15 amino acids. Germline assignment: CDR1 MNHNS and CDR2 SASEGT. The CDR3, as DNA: TGTGCCAGCAGTTCGATAGCAGGGGGCCAGCCTAGCTACACCTTC. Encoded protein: CASSSIAGGQPSYTF.

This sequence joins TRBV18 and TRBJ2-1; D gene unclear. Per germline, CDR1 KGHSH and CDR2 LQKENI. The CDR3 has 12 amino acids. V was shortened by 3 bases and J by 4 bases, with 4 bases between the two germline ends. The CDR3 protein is CASSPAYNEQFF. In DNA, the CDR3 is TGTGCCAGCTCACCGGCTTACAATGAGCAGTTCTTC. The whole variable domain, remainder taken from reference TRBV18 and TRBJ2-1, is NAGVMQNPRHLVRRRGQEARLRCSPMKGHSHVYWYRQLPEEGLKFMVYLQKENIIDESGMPKERFSAEFPKEGPSILRIQQVVRGDSAAYFCASSPAYNEQFFGPGTRLTVL.

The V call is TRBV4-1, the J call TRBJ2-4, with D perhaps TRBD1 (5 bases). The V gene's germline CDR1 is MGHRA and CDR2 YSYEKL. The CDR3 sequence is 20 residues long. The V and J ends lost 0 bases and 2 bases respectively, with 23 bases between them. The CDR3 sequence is CASSQDVSRVGRATKNIQYF. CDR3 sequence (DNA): TGCGCCAGCAGCCAAGACGTTTCGCGTGTGGGCAGGGCGACCAAAAACATTCAGTACTTC.

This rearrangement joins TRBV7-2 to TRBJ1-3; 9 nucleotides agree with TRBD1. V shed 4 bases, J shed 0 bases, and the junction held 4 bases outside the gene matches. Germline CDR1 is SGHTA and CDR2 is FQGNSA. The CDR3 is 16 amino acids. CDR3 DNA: TGTGCCAGCAGCTCCGGGACAGGGCGCTCTGGAAACACCATATATTTT. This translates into CASSSGTGRSGNTIYF.

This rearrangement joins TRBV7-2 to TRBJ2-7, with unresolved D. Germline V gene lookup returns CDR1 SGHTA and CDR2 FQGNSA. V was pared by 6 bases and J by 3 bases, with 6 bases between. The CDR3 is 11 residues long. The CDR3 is CASRFLYEQYF. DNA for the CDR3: TGTGCCAGCAGGTTCCTCTACGAGCAGTACTTC.

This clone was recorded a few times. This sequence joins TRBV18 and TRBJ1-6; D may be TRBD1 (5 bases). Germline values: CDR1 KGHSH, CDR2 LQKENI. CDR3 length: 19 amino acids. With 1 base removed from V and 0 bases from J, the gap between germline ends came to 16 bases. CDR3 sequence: CASSPLGGGGSSYNSPLHF. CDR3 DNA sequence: TGTGCCAGCTCACCACTTGGAGGCGGGGGAAGCTCCTATAATTCACCCCTCCACTTT.

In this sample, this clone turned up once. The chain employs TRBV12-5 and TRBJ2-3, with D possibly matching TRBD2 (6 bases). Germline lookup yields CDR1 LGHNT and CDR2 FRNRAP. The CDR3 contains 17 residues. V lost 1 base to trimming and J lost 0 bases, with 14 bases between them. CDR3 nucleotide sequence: TGTGCTAGTGGTTTGGGGGGTACTAGCTCTAGCACAGATACGCAGTATTTT. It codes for CASGLGGTSSSTDTQYF.

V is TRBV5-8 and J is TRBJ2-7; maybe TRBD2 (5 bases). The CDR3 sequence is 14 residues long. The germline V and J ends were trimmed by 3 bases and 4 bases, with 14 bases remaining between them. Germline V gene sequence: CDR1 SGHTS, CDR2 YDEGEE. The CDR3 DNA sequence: TGTGCCAGCAGCTGGGAGTTTAAGCTGTACGAGCAGTACTTC. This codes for CASSWEFKLYEQYF.

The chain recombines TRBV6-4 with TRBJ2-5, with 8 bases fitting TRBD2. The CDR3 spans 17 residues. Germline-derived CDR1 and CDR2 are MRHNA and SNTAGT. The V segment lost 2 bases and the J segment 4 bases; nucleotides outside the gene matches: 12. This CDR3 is CASSDGRRGGRGETQYF. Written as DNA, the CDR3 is TGTGCCAGCAGTGACGGGCGTCGGGGGGGCAGGGGAGAGACCCAGTACTTC.

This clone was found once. The CDR3 is CASNDSGNRAEQFF. The CDR3 nucleotides are TGTGCCAGTAACGACAGTGGAAATCGGGCTGAGCAGTTCTTC. The V call is TRBV19, the J call TRBJ2-1; a possible D gene is TRBD1 (5 bases). Trimming left V 7 bases short and J 9 bases short, with 19 bases between. The CDR3 covers 14 residues. In germline, CDR1 is LNHDA, CDR2 SQIVND (reference sequence).

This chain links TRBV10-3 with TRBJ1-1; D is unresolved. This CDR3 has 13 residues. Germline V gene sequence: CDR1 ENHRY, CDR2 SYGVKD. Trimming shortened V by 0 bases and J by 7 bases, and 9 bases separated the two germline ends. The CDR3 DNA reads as TGTGCCATCAGTGAGTCGGATTCGGGTGAAGCTTTCTTT. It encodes CAISESDSGEAFF.

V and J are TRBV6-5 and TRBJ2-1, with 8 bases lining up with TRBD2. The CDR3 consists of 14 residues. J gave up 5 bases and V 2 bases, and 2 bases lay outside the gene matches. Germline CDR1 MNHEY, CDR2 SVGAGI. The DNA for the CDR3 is TGTGCCAGCAGTTACCGGCGGGGGGACAATGAGCAGTTCTTC. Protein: CASSYRRGDNEQFF.

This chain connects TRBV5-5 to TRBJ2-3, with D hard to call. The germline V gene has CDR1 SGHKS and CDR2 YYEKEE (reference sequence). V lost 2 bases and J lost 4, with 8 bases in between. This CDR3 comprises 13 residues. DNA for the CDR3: TGTGCCAGCAGCTTCTATAGTGCAGATACGCAGTATTTT. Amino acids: CASSFYSADTQYF.

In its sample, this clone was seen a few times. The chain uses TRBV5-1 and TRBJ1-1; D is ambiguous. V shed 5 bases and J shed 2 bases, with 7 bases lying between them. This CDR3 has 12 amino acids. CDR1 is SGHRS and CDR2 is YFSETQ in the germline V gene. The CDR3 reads CASRQTNTEAFF. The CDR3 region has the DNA TGCGCCAGCAGACAGACCAACACTGAAGCTTTCTTT.